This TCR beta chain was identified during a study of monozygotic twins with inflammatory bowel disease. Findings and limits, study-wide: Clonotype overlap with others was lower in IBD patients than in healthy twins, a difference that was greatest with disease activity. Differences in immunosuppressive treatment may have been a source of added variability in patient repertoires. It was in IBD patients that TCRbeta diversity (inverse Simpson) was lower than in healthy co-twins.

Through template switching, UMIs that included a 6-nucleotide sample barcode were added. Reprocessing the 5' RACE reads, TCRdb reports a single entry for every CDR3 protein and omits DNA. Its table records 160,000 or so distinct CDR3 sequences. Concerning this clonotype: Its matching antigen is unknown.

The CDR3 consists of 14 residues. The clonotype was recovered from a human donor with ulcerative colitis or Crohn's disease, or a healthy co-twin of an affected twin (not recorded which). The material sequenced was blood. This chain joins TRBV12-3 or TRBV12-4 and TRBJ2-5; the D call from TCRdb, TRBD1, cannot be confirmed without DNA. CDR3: CASSAQGARETQYF.